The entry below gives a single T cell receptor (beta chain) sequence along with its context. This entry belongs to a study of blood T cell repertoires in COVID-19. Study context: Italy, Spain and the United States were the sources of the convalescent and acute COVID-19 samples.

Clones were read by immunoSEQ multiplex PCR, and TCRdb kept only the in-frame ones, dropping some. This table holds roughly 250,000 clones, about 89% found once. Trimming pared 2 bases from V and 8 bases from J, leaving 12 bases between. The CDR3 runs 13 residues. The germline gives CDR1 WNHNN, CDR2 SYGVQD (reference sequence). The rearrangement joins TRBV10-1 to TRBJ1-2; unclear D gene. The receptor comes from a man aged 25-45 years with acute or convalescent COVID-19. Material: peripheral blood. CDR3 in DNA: TGCGCCAGCAGTGAGGGCCTCTACGGGGGCTACACCTTC. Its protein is CASSEGLYGGYTF.